This T cell receptor (beta chain) was identified during a study of CD8 T cells in ankylosing spondylitis. General observations from the study: The study identified a TCR beta motif of under ten highly homologous variants that appeared characteristic of ankylosing spondylitis blood.

TCRdb called the 5' RACE reads again in MiXCR, with one record for every CDR3 protein. The data contain fewer than 550,000 distinct CDR3 sequences, approximately 5% of them singletons. The CDR3 is 15 residues long. From germline, CDR1 is SGHRS and CDR2 YFSETQ. With 2 bases removed from V and 0 bases from J, the gap between germline ends came to 11 bases. There are many counts of this clonotype. The target antigen is unknown. The sample comprised blood, either unsorted or a sorted T cell fraction (not recorded which). This receptor was taken from a male donor with ankylosing spondylitis. The chain combines TRBV5-1 with TRBJ1-2; weak D call: TRBD1 (6 bases). CDR3 residues: CASSLLRGANYGYTF. The CDR3 DNA reads TGCGCCAGCAGCTTACTCAGGGGAGCTAACTATGGCTACACCTTC.